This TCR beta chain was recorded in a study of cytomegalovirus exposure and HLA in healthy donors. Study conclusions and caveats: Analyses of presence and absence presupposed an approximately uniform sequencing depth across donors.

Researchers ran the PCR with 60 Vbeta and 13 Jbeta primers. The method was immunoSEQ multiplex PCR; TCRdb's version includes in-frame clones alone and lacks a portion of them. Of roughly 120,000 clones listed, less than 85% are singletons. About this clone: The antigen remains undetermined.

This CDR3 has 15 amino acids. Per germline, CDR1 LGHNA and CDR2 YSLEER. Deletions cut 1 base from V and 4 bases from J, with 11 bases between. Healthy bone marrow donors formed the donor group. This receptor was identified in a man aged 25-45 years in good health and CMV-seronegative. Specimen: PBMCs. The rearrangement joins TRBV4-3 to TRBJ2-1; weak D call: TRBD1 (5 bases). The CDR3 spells CASSQVSGPYNEQFF. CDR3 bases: TGCGCCAGCAGCCAAGTTTCAGGGCCTTACAATGAGCAGTTCTTC.